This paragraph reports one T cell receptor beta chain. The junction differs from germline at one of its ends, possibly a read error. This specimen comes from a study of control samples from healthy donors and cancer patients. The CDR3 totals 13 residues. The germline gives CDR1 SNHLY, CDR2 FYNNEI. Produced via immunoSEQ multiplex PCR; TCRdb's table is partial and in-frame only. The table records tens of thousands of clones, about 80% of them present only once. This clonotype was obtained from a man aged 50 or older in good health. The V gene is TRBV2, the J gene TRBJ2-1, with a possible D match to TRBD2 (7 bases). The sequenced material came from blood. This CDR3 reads CASSEGEGGEQFF. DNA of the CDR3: TGTGCCAGCAGCGAAGGGGAGGGGGGTGAGCAGTTCTTC.